Included here is one T cell receptor (beta chain) sequence, with context. In assigning cohorts, the study relied on participant-reported clinical history. This sample is part of a study of blood T cell repertoires in COVID-19. Study details: T cells, B-cell-depleted T cells, or PBMCs provided the cDNA or gDNA that served as material.

In germline, CDR1 is KGHSH, CDR2 LQKENI. CDR3 length equals 13 residues. Deletions cut 8 bases from V and 9 bases from J, with 17 bases between. The table came from immunoSEQ multiplex PCR; TCRdb's copy has only in-frame clones and leaves some out. The sample contains fewer than 500,000 clones, around 90% of which appear only once. The sequencing input was PBMCs or T cells enriched from blood (not recorded which). The TCR comes from a woman under 30 with acute COVID-19. This chain connects TRBV18 to TRBJ2-4; possibly TRBD1 for D (6 bases). CDR3 sequence reads: CASADSKLGIQYF. In DNA form, the CDR3 reads TGTGCCAGCGCGGACAGTAAACTTGGCATTCAGTACTTC.